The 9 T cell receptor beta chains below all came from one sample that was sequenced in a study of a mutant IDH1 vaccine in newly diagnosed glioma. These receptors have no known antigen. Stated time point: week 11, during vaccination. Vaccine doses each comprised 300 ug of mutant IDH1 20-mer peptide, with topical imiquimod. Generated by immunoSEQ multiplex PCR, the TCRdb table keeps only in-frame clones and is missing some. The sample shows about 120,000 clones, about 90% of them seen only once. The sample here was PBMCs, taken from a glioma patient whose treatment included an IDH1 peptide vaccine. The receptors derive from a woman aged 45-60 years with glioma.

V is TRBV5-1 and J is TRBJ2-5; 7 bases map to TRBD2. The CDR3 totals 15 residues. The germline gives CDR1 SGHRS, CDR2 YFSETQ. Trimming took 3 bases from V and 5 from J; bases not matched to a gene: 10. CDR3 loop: CASSSVGGSWETQYF. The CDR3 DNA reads TGCGCCAGCAGCTCCGTAGGCGGGAGTTGGGAGACCCAGTACTTC.

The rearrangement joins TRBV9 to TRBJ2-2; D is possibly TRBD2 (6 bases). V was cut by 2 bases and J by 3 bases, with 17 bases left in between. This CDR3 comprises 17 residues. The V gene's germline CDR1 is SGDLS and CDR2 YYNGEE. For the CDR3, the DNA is TGTGCCAGCAGCGTCCAGGACCTAGCGAAGCACACCGGGGAGCTGTTTTTT. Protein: CASSVQDLAKHTGELFF.

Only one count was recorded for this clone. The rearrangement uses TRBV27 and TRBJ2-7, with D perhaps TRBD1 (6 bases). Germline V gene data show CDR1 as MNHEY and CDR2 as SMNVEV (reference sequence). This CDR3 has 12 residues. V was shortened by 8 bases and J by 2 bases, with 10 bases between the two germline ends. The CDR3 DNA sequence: TGTGCCAGCGCGGCAGGGGCCTACGAGCAGTACTTC. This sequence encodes CASAAGAYEQYF.

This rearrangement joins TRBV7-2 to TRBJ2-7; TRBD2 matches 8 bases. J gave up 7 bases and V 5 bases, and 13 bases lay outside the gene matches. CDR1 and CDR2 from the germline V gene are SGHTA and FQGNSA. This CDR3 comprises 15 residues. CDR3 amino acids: CASSPRSGGPGEQYF. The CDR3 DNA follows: TGTGCCAGCAGCCCAAGGTCGGGAGGGCCGGGTGAGCAGTACTTC.

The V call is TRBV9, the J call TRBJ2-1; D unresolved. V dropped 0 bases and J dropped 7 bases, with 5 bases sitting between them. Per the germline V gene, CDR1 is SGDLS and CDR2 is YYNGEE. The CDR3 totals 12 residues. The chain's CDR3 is CASSVGYNEQFF. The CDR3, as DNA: TGTGCCAGCAGCGTAGGGTATAATGAGCAGTTCTTC.

CDR3 bases: TGTGCCAGCAGCCAAGAGCGTTTAGGCTACGAGCAGTACTTC. This translates into CASSQERLGYEQYF. This chain links TRBV14 with TRBJ2-7; no firm D call. V was clipped by 0 bases and J by 3 bases, with 9 bases between them. CDR1 SGHDN and CDR2 FVKESK come from the germline V gene. This CDR3 has 14 amino acids.

CDR3 sequence (DNA): TGTGCCAGTAGTACTGGACAGGGACATGGCTACACCTTC. This gives the protein CASSTGQGHGYTF. The chain has TRBV19 and TRBJ1-2; TRBD1 aligns across 8 bases. Germline V lookup: CDR1 LNHDA, CDR2 SQIVND (reference sequence). CDR3 size: 13 residues. V shed 4 bases, J shed 6 bases, and the junction held 4 bases outside the gene matches.

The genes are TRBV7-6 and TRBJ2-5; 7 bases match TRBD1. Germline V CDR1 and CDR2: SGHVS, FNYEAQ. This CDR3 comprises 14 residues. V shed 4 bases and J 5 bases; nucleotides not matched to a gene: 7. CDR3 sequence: CASSSTGLGETQYF. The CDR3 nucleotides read TGTGCCAGCAGCTCGACAGGGTTAGGGGAGACCCAGTACTTC.

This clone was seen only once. The CDR3 DNA sequence: TGTGCCAGCAGGCGACAGGGGGCAAGCACGGGAAGGGAGCTGTTTTTT. Translated, it gives CASRRQGASTGRELFF. The chain uses TRBV2 and TRBJ2-2; 10 positions agree with TRBD1. This CDR3 contains 16 residues. Looked up from germline, CDR1 is SNHLY and CDR2 is FYNNEI. Trimming at V came to 6 bases and at J to 9 bases, leaving 13 bases not matched to a gene.